A selection of T cell receptor beta chains follows, all from one sample in a study of vaccination and CD4 T cells after COVID-19. For these receptors, no antigen is known. MiXCR was run by TCRdb on the PCR reads, yielding one entry per CDR3 protein. The sample has 20,000 or so distinct CDR3 sequences; 50% are singletons. Sequenced sample: CD4+ T cells from blood, cultured in vitro. These TCRs come from a human donor who had recovered from COVID-19. CDR3s include the opening cysteine and the closing phenylalanine or tryptophan. D genes are given only for firm matches. Rows give clone size only sometimes, using once, few, many, or a class for an expanded clone.

v_gene: TRBV10-3
abundance: few
d_gene: TRBD1
j_gene: TRBJ1-3
CDR3aa: CAIRDRDTGNTIYF
CDR3nt: TGTGCCATCAGGGACAGGGATACAGGAAACACCATATATTTT

v_gene: TRBV20-1
abundance: NA
d_gene: NA
j_gene: TRBJ2-4
CDR3aa: CSATVRGVENIQYF
CDR3nt: TGCAGTGCTACTGTCAGGGGGGTCGAGAACATTCAGTACTTC

v_gene: TRBV20-1
abundance: few
d_gene: NA
j_gene: TRBJ1-5
CDR3aa: CSARPGGNQPQHF
CDR3nt: TGCAGTGCTAGGCCCGGCGGCAATCAGCCCCAGCATTTT

v_gene: TRBV7-2
abundance: few
d_gene: NA
j_gene: TRBJ2-5
CDR3aa: CASSPVGETQYF
CDR3nt: TGTGCCAGCAGCCCGGTCGGCGAGACCCAGTACTTC

v_gene: TRBV20-1
abundance: NA
d_gene: NA
j_gene: TRBJ2-3
CDR3aa: CSARVRTDTQYF
CDR3nt: TGCAGTGCTAGGGTCCGCACAGATACGCAGTATTTT

v_gene: TRBV6-1
abundance: few
d_gene: NA
j_gene: TRBJ1-5
CDR3aa: CASSGPPRGGNQPQHF
CDR3nt: TGTGCCAGCAGTGGCCCCCCCAGGGGCGGGAATCAGCCCCAGCATTTT

v_gene: TRBV20-1
abundance: once
d_gene: NA
j_gene: TRBJ1-4
CDR3aa: CSAPTTGSSREKLFF
CDR3nt: TGCAGTGCGCCCACCACAGGGTCGAGTCGGGAAAAACTGTTTTTT

v_gene: TRBV20-1
abundance: NA
d_gene: NA
j_gene: TRBJ2-1
CDR3aa: CSARDPRGSYNEQFF
CDR3nt: TGCAGTGCTAGAGATCCGCGGGGCTCCTACAATGAGCAGTTCTTC

v_gene: TRBV12-3/TRBV12-4
abundance: NA
d_gene: NA
j_gene: TRBJ1-5
CDR3aa: CASSLNRVGNQPQHF
CDR3nt: TGTGCCAGCAGTTTAAACAGGGTTGGCAATCAGCCCCAGCATTTT

v_gene: TRBV5-1
abundance: NA
d_gene: TRBD1
j_gene: TRBJ2-5
CDR3aa: CASSLGIHWDRGWEETQYF
CDR3nt: TGCGCCAGCAGCTTGGGGATACACTGGGACAGGGGATGGGAAGAGACCCAGTACTTC

v_gene: TRBV12-3/TRBV12-4
abundance: NA
d_gene: NA
j_gene: TRBJ1-1
CDR3aa: CASSYFSGNTEAFF
CDR3nt: TGTGCCAGCAGTTACTTTAGCGGGAACACTGAAGCTTTCTTT

v_gene: TRBV20-1
abundance: few
d_gene: TRBD2
j_gene: TRBJ2-1
CDR3aa: CSARSNPGLAGVSSYNEQFF
CDR3nt: TGCAGTGCTAGATCCAACCCGGGACTAGCGGGAGTATCGTCCTACAATGAGCAGTTCTTC

v_gene: TRBV11-2
abundance: NA
d_gene: TRBD1
j_gene: TRBJ2-3
CDR3aa: CASSLGRTGGADTQYF
CDR3nt: TGTGCTAGCAGCTTAGGGAGGACAGGGGGCGCAGATACGCAGTATTTT

v_gene: TRBV5-1
abundance: NA
d_gene: TRBD2
j_gene: TRBJ2-3
CDR3aa: CASSWGLAGRTDTQYF
CDR3nt: TGCGCCAGCAGCTGGGGACTAGCGGGAAGGACAGATACGCAGTATTTT

v_gene: TRBV19
abundance: NA
d_gene: TRBD1
j_gene: TRBJ2-7
CDR3aa: CASSSHLRGLNEQYF
CDR3nt: TGTGCCAGTAGTTCCCATCTCAGGGGGCTAAACGAGCAGTACTTC

v_gene: TRBV21-1
abundance: NA
d_gene: NA
j_gene: TRBJ2-3
CDR3aa: CASSKAGRGRDTQYF
CDR3nt: TGTGCCAGCAGCAAAGCGGGAAGAGGACGAGATACGCAGTATTTT

v_gene: TRBV20-1
abundance: NA
d_gene: TRBD2
j_gene: TRBJ2-2
CDR3aa: CSARGGSGRAPGTGELFF
CDR3nt: TGCAGTGCTAGAGGAGGTAGCGGGAGGGCCCCAGGAACCGGGGAGCTGTTTTTT

v_gene: TRBV7-2
abundance: few
d_gene: NA
j_gene: TRBJ2-7
CDR3aa: CASTMRGASYEQYF
CDR3nt: TGTGCCAGCACCATGAGAGGGGCTTCCTACGAGCAGTACTTC

v_gene: TRBV20-1
abundance: NA
d_gene: NA
j_gene: TRBJ1-5
CDR3aa: CSAAGTDDSNQPQHF
CDR3nt: TGCAGTGCTGCCGGGACGGATGATAGCAATCAGCCCCAGCATTTT

v_gene: TRBV20-1
abundance: NA
d_gene: NA
j_gene: TRBJ2-7
CDR3aa: CSARRGAYEQYF
CDR3nt: TGCAGTGCTAGGAGGGGAGCCTACGAGCAGTACTTC

v_gene: TRBV10-3
abundance: NA
d_gene: TRBD1
j_gene: TRBJ2-7
CDR3aa: CAISDYRGDYEQYF
CDR3nt: TGTGCCATCAGTGATTACAGGGGTGACTACGAGCAGTACTTC

v_gene: TRBV10-3
abundance: few
d_gene: NA
j_gene: TRBJ1-1
CDR3aa: CAISGGGNTEAFF
CDR3nt: TGTGCCATCAGTGGCGGAGGGAACACTGAAGCTTTCTTT